A single sample gave rise to the 25 T cell receptor beta chains below, sequenced in a study of CD8+ T cells in alopecia areata. Once RNA had been extracted, it was reverse transcribed into cDNA to act as the sequencing template. TCRdb's copy holds only in-frame clones and misses some; the assay was immunoSEQ multiplex PCR. The data hold 100,000 to 130,000 clones, with 58% observed a single time. The specimen was NKG2D-low CD8+ T cells sorted from blood. The receptors shown here come from a human donor with alopecia areata.

V and J are TRBV27 and TRBJ2-7; 11 bases map to TRBD2. The CDR3 sequence is 16 residues long. V gave up 5 bases and J gave up 6 bases; unmatched junction bases: 12. Germline CDR1 MNHEY, CDR2 SMNVEV (reference sequence). The CDR3 spells CASSPLTTSGSGEQYF. CDR3 nucleotide sequence: TGTGCCAGCAGTCCATTAACCACTAGCGGGAGTGGCGAGCAGTACTTC.

This sequence joins TRBV4-1 and TRBJ2-1; D might be TRBD2 (6 bases). The germline gives CDR1 MGHRA, CDR2 YSYEKL. This CDR3 region has 12 residues. V was trimmed by 10 bases and J by 5 bases, leaving 12 bases between them. The DNA of the CDR3 is TGCGCCATCGGGGGAGAAAACAATGAGCAGTTCTTC. Its translation is CAIGGENNEQFF.

This clone was observed a handful of times. The chain links TRBV7-9 to TRBJ1-1; the D gene is possibly TRBD1 (6 bases). Germline lookup yields CDR1 SEHNR and CDR2 FQNEAQ (reference sequence). The CDR3 is 14 amino acids. V dropped 6 bases and J dropped 1 base, with 12 bases sitting between them. The CDR3 sequence: CASRTGEGNTEAFF. DNA of the CDR3: TGTGCCAGCAGGACAGGAGAGGGGAACACTGAAGCTTTCTTT.

Comments on this clone: One end of the junction fails to match germline, which may point to a read error. The gene calls are TRBV7-9 and TRBJ2-1; 7 nucleotides line up with TRBD2. Germline values: CDR1 SEHNR, CDR2 FQNEAQ (reference sequence). The CDR3 sequence is 14 residues long. The CDR3 sequence is CASSLAALYNEQFF. CDR3 coding DNA: TGTGCCAGCAGCCTAGCGGCCCTATACAATGAGCAGTTCTTC.

The J gene is TRBJ2-2, the V gene TRBV11-2; D is perhaps TRBD1 (5 bases). The CDR3 contains 16 residues. The V end lost 3 bases, the J end lost 0 bases, and 11 bases lay between the germline ends. From germline, CDR1 is SGHAT and CDR2 FQNNGV. In DNA, the CDR3 is TGTGCCAGCAGCTTTTTCCCGACAGCGAACACCGGGGAGCTGTTTTTT. Translated, it gives CASSFFPTANTGELFF.

The chain carries TRBV7-9 and TRBJ2-3; 13 bases map to TRBD2. V was clipped by 5 bases and J by 0 bases; unmatched bases: 8. CDR1 SEHNR and CDR2 FQNEAQ come from the germline V gene (reference sequence). The length of the CDR3 is 18 residues. The CDR3 DNA is TGTGCCAGCAGCCCGCTGGGACTAGCGGGGATCAGCACAGATACGCAGTATTTT. Its translation: CASSPLGLAGISTDTQYF.

The chain combines TRBV14 with TRBJ2-2; D remains unclear. Germline values: CDR1 SGHDN, CDR2 FVKESK. This CDR3 contains 12 residues. V dropped 6 bases and J dropped 4 bases, with 6 bases sitting between them. The CDR3 sequence is CASRSVTGELFF. As DNA, the CDR3 is TGTGCCAGCAGATCTGTCACCGGGGAGCTGTTTTTT.

This clone was seen a few times. This sequence joins TRBV28 and TRBJ2-5; either TRBD1 or TRBD2 may supply D (5 bases each). The CDR3 runs 15 residues. Germline CDR1 reads MDHEN; CDR2 reads SYDVKM. Trimming cost V 6 bases and J 4 bases, with 18 bases left between them. The CDR3 here is CASSLGTLKSETQYF. Here the CDR3 DNA reads TGTGCCAGCAGCCTCGGGACGCTAAAATCAGAGACCCAGTACTTC.

V usage is TRBV28 and J usage is TRBJ2-7; TRBD2 is a possible D gene (5 bases). V was clipped by 5 bases and J by 5 bases, with 7 bases between them. In germline, CDR1 is MDHEN, CDR2 SYDVKM. The CDR3 spans 11 residues. The CDR3 here is CASSPGNEQYF. The DNA of the CDR3 is TGTGCCAGCAGTCCGGGAAACGAGCAGTACTTC.

The chain uses TRBV5-6 and TRBJ2-5, with D possibly matching TRBD1 (8 bases). Between the trimmed V and J ends, which lost 5 bases and 5 bases, there was a span of 13 bases. The CDR3 is 13 residues long. Germline V CDR1 and CDR2: SGHDT, YYEEEE. DNA of the CDR3: TGTGCCAGCAGAGGACAGGGAGGGGAGACCCAGTACTTC. Encoded protein: CASRGQGGETQYF. The full variable domain, completed using reference TRBV5-6 and TRBJ2-5, is DAGVTQSPTHLIKTRGQQVTLRCSPKSGHDTVSWYQQALGQGPQFIFQYYEEEERQRGNFPDRFSGHQFPNYSSELNVNALLLGDSALYLCASRGQGGETQYFGPGTRLLVL.

The chain joins TRBV14 to TRBJ1-2; D gene unclear. The CDR3 length is 13 residues. Germline-derived CDR1 and CDR2 are SGHDN and FVKESK. The V end was cut by 1 base, the J end by 8 bases, with 11 bases between. CDR3 in amino acids: CASSQVRGGGYTF. The CDR3 region has the DNA TGTGCCAGCAGCCAAGTACGCGGTGGCGGCTACACCTTC.

The gene calls are TRBV28 and TRBJ2-1; D ambiguous. Germline-derived CDR1 and CDR2 are MDHEN and SYDVKM. V lost 7 bases to trimming and J lost 10 bases, with 17 bases between them. CDR3 length: 13 residues. In nucleotides, the CDR3 is TGTGCCAGCACCTCGAACCGCTTAGGCGAGCAGTTCTTC. This codes for CASTSNRLGEQFF.

The chain combines TRBV29-1 with TRBJ2-5, with no clear D. V gave up 4 bases and J gave up 5 bases, with 5 bases separating them. The CDR3 contains 10 residues. Germline V gene sequence: CDR1 SQVTM, CDR2 ANQGSEA. CDR3 amino acids: CSVVWETQYF. The CDR3, as DNA: TGCAGCGTTGTATGGGAGACCCAGTACTTC.

This clone was detected only a few times. The rearrangement uses TRBV7-9 and TRBJ1-1; D unresolved. CDR3 length: 15 amino acids. In germline, CDR1 is SEHNR, CDR2 FQNEAQ (reference sequence). With 1 base removed from V and 1 base from J, the gap between germline ends came to 10 bases. The CDR3 region has the DNA TGTGCCAGCAGCTTAGTGAGCATTAGGAACACTGAAGCTTTCTTT. It is translated as CASSLVSIRNTEAFF.

The rearrangement links TRBV29-1 to TRBJ2-6; no clear D. Germline-derived CDR1 and CDR2 are SQVTM and ANQGSEA. The V and J ends lost 1 base and 2 bases respectively, with 12 bases between them. This CDR3 comprises 16 residues. The CDR3 coding sequence is TGCAGCGTTGAAGGCTCCCACCGGGCTGGGGCCAACGTCCTGACTTTC. Encoded protein: CSVEGSHRAGANVLTF.

This clone was observed a few times. The chain combines TRBV28 with TRBJ2-7; 7 nucleotides agree with TRBD1. CDR3 length equals 15 residues. Losses at the gene ends were 3 bases for V and 1 base for J; bases not matched to a gene: 6. CDR1 and CDR2 from the germline V gene are MDHEN and SYDVKM. The CDR3 DNA reads as TGTGCCAGCAGTTTTCGGGACAGACAATCCTACGAGCAGTACTTC. This gives the protein CASSFRDRQSYEQYF.

This clone was observed once. The chain recombines TRBV5-6 with TRBJ2-1; 10 bases align to TRBD2. The CDR3 is 14 residues long. V shed 4 bases and J 5 bases; nucleotides not matched to a gene: 3. The germline V gene encodes CDR1 SGHDT and CDR2 YYEEEE. In nucleotides, the CDR3 is TGTGCCAGCAGCCCCGGGACTAGCGACAATGAGCAGTTCTTC. Translation gives CASSPGTSDNEQFF.

Only one count was recorded for this clone. This chain's CDR3 is CASKLAGTYNEQFF. The CDR3 coding sequence is TGTGCCAGCAAGCTAGCGGGAACCTACAATGAGCAGTTCTTC. The rearrangement links TRBV2 to TRBJ2-1, with TRBD2 matching 9 bases. Trimming removed 7 bases from V and 2 bases from J; junction bases left unmatched: 3. The germline V gene encodes CDR1 SNHLY and CDR2 FYNNEI. The CDR3 length is 14 residues.

The chain links TRBV2 to TRBJ2-7, with 7 bases identical to TRBD2. This CDR3 is 16 amino acids long. CDR1 and CDR2 (germline): SNHLY, FYNNEI. The V and J ends lost 6 bases and 2 bases, in that order; junction bases with no gene match: 13. The CDR3 DNA is TGTGCCAGCAGGGGCCTCCGGGAGGCAATCACCTACGAGCAGTACTTC. Encoded protein: CASRGLREAITYEQYF.

This clone was observed a few times. The gene calls are TRBV28 and TRBJ2-1; D is perhaps TRBD2 (5 bases). CDR1 and CDR2 (germline): MDHEN, SYDVKM. With 3 bases removed from V and 10 bases from J, the gap between germline ends came to 16 bases. The CDR3 is made up of 14 amino acids. CDR3 sequence reads: CASSLGSWYDEQFF. The CDR3 nucleotides read TGTGCCAGCAGTTTGGGGAGTTGGTATGACGAGCAGTTCTTC.

This chain joins TRBV30 and TRBJ2-1; D remains ambiguous. This CDR3 has 17 amino acids. V was pared by 3 bases and J by 4 bases, with 22 bases between. Per the germline V gene, CDR1 is GTSNPN and CDR2 is SVGIG (reference sequence). The CDR3 bases are TGTGCCTGGAGCGATCCCGGATCGTTTTGGTTTTACAATGAGCAGTTCTTC. Encoded protein: CAWSDPGSFWFYNEQFF.

The rearrangement uses TRBV27 and TRBJ2-1; possible D gene TRBD1, 6 bases. Trimming removed 5 bases at V and 2 bases at J, with 10 bases between. Germline values: CDR1 MNHEY, CDR2 SMNVEV (reference sequence). This CDR3 spans 14 amino acids. CDR3 in DNA: TGTGCCAGCAGTCCGACAGGAACCTACAATGAGCAGTTCTTC. This translates into CASSPTGTYNEQFF.

This chain uses TRBV27 with TRBJ2-3, with 7 bases identical to TRBD1. Germline V gives CDR1 MNHEY, CDR2 SMNVEV (reference sequence). Trimming cost V 5 bases and J 2 bases; bases outside gene matches: 13. The CDR3 sequence is 17 residues long. CDR3 sequence: CASSPLGSGQTTDTQYF. In DNA, the CDR3 is TGTGCCAGCAGTCCATTAGGATCGGGACAGACCACAGATACGCAGTATTTT.

This rearrangement joins TRBV4-1 to TRBJ2-3; D is unclear. The germline V gene has CDR1 MGHRA and CDR2 YSYEKL. The CDR3 covers 12 residues. V lost 1 base and J 5 bases, leaving 4 bases between the germline ends. This CDR3 reads CASSQVLDTQYF. The CDR3 DNA reads as TGCGCCAGCAGCCAAGTTTTAGATACGCAGTATTTT.

The chain couples TRBV27 to TRBJ2-1, with unresolved D. This CDR3 comprises 15 residues. V dropped 4 bases and J dropped 0 bases, with 10 bases sitting between them. Germline V gene data show CDR1 as MNHEY and CDR2 as SMNVEV (reference sequence). CDR3: CASSSNRYSYNEQFF. The CDR3 DNA reads as TGTGCCAGCAGTTCGAACAGATACTCCTACAATGAGCAGTTCTTC.